This record covers a single T cell receptor (beta chain). The CDR3 runs 15 residues. Germline CDR1 and CDR2: SGDLS and YYNGEE. The ends lost 4 bases at V and 3 bases at J; junction bases unmatched: 7. This sample is drawn from a study of blood T cell repertoires in COVID-19. At the level of the study: Some COVID-19 samples were acute and others convalescent; all came from the United States, Italy and Spain. PBMCs, B-cell-depleted T cells, or T cells were the source of the cDNA or gDNA that made up the material.

Using immunoSEQ multiplex PCR, the repertoire was profiled, and TCRdb retains in-frame clones only, with some absent. This sample yields approximately 400,000 clones, of which more than 70% are seen a single time; 1.3% belongs to the top ten. This receptor was taken from a man aged 30 to 45 who had recovered from COVID-19. V usage is TRBV9 and J usage is TRBJ2-1; 7 bases agree with TRBD2. Material: PBMCs or T cells enriched from blood (not recorded which). This CDR3 reads CASSTTGGFYNEQFF. The CDR3 DNA follows: TGTGCCAGCAGCACCACGGGGGGTTTCTACAATGAGCAGTTCTTC.